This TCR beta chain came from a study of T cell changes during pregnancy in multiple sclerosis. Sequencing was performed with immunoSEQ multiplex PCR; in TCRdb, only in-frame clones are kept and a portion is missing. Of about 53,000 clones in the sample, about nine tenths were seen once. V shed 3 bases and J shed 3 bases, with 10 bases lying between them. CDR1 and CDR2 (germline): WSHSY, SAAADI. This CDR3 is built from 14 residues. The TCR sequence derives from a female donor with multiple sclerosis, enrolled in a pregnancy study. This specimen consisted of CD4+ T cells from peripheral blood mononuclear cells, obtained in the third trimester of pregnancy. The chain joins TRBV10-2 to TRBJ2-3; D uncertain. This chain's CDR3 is CASSDPQRTDTQYF. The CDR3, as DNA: TGCGCCAGCAGTGACCCCCAGCGTACAGATACGCAGTATTTT.